Presented here are 5 T cell receptor beta chains from one specimen sequenced in a study of blood T cell repertoires in COVID-19 (dated by TCRdb to the early 2020s). Libraries were built with the immunoSEQ multiplex PCR assay. TCRdb mirrors the immuneACCESS table, restricted to in-frame sequences. Some clones are absent from its copies; in checked studies, under half trace to an unresolved V gene, and the reason for the others is unknown. The sample data list over 150,000 clones, and roughly four fifths of these were observed just once. Clones ranked in the top ten supply under 8.5% of the sample. Sequencing was done on a sample of peripheral blood. Receptors were obtained from a human donor in a cohort sampled during active COVID-19.

This chain connects TRBV5-1 to TRBJ1-6; possibly TRBD1 for D (5 bases). From germline, CDR1 is SGHRS and CDR2 YFSETQ. V dropped 1 base and J dropped 10 bases, with 15 bases sitting between them. The CDR3 covers 15 residues. CDR3 residues: CASSLNGPGRSPLHF. The CDR3, as DNA: TGCGCCAGCAGCTTGAATGGGCCAGGGCGATCACCCCTCCACTTT.

This chain links TRBV4-1 with TRBJ1-6, with D perhaps matching TRBD1 (5 bases). Germline V gene data show CDR1 as MGHRA and CDR2 as YSYEKL. This CDR3 spans 15 amino acids. Trimming pared 0 bases from V and 7 bases from J, leaving 10 bases between. In nucleotides, the CDR3 is TGCGCCAGCAGCCAAGATTCCGGGGGGAATTCACCCCTCCACTTT. This translates into CASSQDSGGNSPLHF.

V is TRBV6-5 and J is TRBJ2-3; weak D call: TRBD2 (6 bases). V was shortened by 4 bases and J by 4 bases, with 15 bases between the two germline ends. CDR1 and CDR2 from the germline V gene are MNHEY and SVGAGI. The CDR3 spans 15 residues. CDR3 sequence: CASSWARGGADTQYF. In nucleotides, the CDR3 is TGTGCCAGCAGTTGGGCGAGGGGCGGGGCAGATACGCAGTATTTT.

This chain connects TRBV7-2 to TRBJ2-7; TRBD1 matches at 8 bases. The CDR3 length is 14 residues. CDR1 is SGHTA, CDR2 FQGNSA, per germline. The trim removed 2 bases at V and 4 bases at J, leaving 4 bases unmatched. The CDR3 region is CASSLTGQEYEQYF. The CDR3 DNA sequence: TGTGCCAGCAGCTTAACGGGACAGGAGTACGAGCAGTACTTC.

V is TRBV11-2 and J is TRBJ1-4, with D possibly matching TRBD1 (5 bases). The CDR3 is made up of 17 amino acids. The V end was cut by 5 bases, the J end by 7 bases, with 23 bases between. Germline lookup yields CDR1 SGHAT and CDR2 FQNNGV. The CDR3 DNA follows: TGTGCCAGCAGCCATCCGGAGGGGACGGATTTAGGTGAAAAACTGTTTTTT. It specifies CASSHPEGTDLGEKLFF.